These 21 T cell receptor beta chains share one sample of origin, sequenced in a study of T cells in Graves' hyperthyroidism and ophthalmopathy. From RNA transcripts, TCR beta CDR3 regions were amplified. TCR CDR3 underwent first-round RT-PCR with the HTBI primer set. MiXCR was run by TCRdb on the multiplex PCR reads, yielding one entry per CDR3 protein. Of approximately 420,000 distinct CDR3 sequences in the sample, under 15% were seen once. The sample comprised blood. Every receptor here comes from a woman younger than 45 with Graves' hyperthyroidism.

V is TRBV29-1 and J is TRBJ1-1; D gene uncertain. The V gene lost 6 bases and the J gene lost 3 bases, with 11 bases spanning the gap. CDR1 and CDR2 (germline): SQVTM, ANQGSEA. The CDR3 loop spans 12 amino acids. This CDR3 reads CSVRSGDTEAFF. The CDR3 coding sequence is TGCAGCGTGAGGTCTGGAGACACTGAAGCTTTCTTT.

This clonotype was recorded at least ten times. This chain connects TRBV10-3 to TRBJ1-2; D is uncertain. Germline V gene data show CDR1 as ENHRY and CDR2 as SYGVKD. This CDR3 is built from 13 residues. The V end was cut by 3 bases, the J end by 4 bases, with 9 bases between. CDR3 in amino acids: CAISDQRFYGYTF. CDR3 nucleotides: TGTGCCATCAGTGACCAGCGCTTCTATGGCTACACCTTC.

The CDR3 DNA reads TGTGCCAGCAGCCACGGACTAGCGGGAAACGAGCAGTACTTC. Its translation: CASSHGLAGNEQYF. The rearrangement uses TRBV4-2 and TRBJ2-7; 12 bases fit TRBD2. Per germline, CDR1 LGHNA and CDR2 YNFKEQ. This CDR3 has 14 amino acids. V was pared by 3 bases and J by 5 bases, with 2 bases of the junction left unmatched.

The rearrangement uses TRBV3-1 and TRBJ2-1; 15 bases align to TRBD2. Trimming at V came to 1 base and at J to 4 bases, leaving 2 bases not matched to a gene. The CDR3 has 17 residues. Germline V gene data show CDR1 as LGHDT and CDR2 as YNNKEL (reference sequence). CDR3 nucleotides: TGTGCCAGCAGCCAAGCCGGGACTAGCGGGAGGTACAATGAGCAGTTCTTC. It translates to CASSQAGTSGRYNEQFF.

This clonotype showed up many times. The V call is TRBV28, the J call TRBJ2-7; a weak D match, TRBD2 (6 bases). CDR3 size: 15 residues. The V gene lost 1 base and the J gene lost 7 bases, with 17 bases spanning the gap. CDR1 and CDR2 (germline): MDHEN, SYDVKM. This CDR3 is CASSLFPTSAGEQYF. DNA of the CDR3: TGTGCCAGCAGTTTATTTCCCACTTCGGCGGGGGAGCAGTACTTC.

This clonotype was observed at least ten times. V gene TRBV11-2 combines with J gene TRBJ2-3; tentatively, D is TRBD2 (6 bases). Trimming removed 4 bases at V and 5 bases at J, with 16 bases between. CDR1 and CDR2 from the germline V gene are SGHAT and FQNNGV. The CDR3 contains 15 residues. The CDR3 DNA sequence: TGTGCCAGCAGCTCCGGTAGCGGTTGGGTAGATACGCAGTATTTT. Its protein product is CASSSGSGWVDTQYF.

This clonotype has a handful of counts. The gene calls are TRBV9 and TRBJ2-5; 9 positions match TRBD2. J lost 4 bases, V lost 3 bases, and 7 bases had no gene match. The CDR3 runs 15 residues. Germline lookup yields CDR1 SGDLS and CDR2 YYNGEE. For the CDR3, the DNA is TGTGCCAGCAGCGCCCAAATACTAGCGGGAGAGACCCAGTACTTC. This translates into CASSAQILAGETQYF.

This chain connects TRBV13 to TRBJ1-1; D ambiguous. There are 12 residues in the CDR3. Trimming took off 5 bases at V and 5 bases at J, with 9 bases between the two ends. CDR1 PRHDT and CDR2 FYEKMQ come from the germline V gene (reference sequence). CDR3 in DNA: TGTGCCAGCAGCCCCTATCGGACTGAAGCTTTCTTT. It yields the protein CASSPYRTEAFF.

CDR3 nucleotides: TGTGCCAGCGGACACGGCGAGCAGTACTTC. Translating gives CASGHGEQYF. V gene TRBV19 combines with J gene TRBJ2-7; TRBD1 is a possible D gene (5 bases). In germline, CDR1 is LNHDA, CDR2 SQIVND (reference sequence). The CDR3 is 10 amino acids. The V end was cut by 9 bases, the J end by 6 bases, with 9 bases between. The full variable domain, rest sourced from reference TRBV19 and TRBJ2-7, is DGGITQSPKYLFRKEGQNVTLSCEQNLNHDAMYWYRQDPGQGLRLIYYSQIVNDFQKGDIAEGYSVSREKKESFPLTVTSAQKNPTAFYLCASGHGEQYFGPGTRLTVT.

This clonotype was found a few times. The V gene is TRBV3-1, the J gene TRBJ2-1; D might be TRBD1 (5 bases). CDR3 size: 19 residues. Germline V CDR1 and CDR2: LGHDT, YNNKEL (reference sequence). Trimming took 5 bases from V and 0 from J, leaving 23 bases between them. In nucleotides, the CDR3 is TGTGCCAGCAGCTTGACCGGACCCAAAGGGGCTCGCTCCTACAATGAGCAGTTCTTC. It specifies CASSLTGPKGARSYNEQFF.

This clonotype was seen only a few times. This could be a read error, since a much larger clone is one nucleotide away. The rearrangement links TRBV28 to TRBJ2-7, with TRBD1 matching 7 bases. The ends lost 7 bases at V and 4 bases at J; junction bases unmatched: 13. This CDR3 contains 15 residues. Germline values: CDR1 MDHEN, CDR2 SYDVKM. The CDR3 loop is CASIGALTGSYEQYF. DNA for the CDR3: TGTGCCAGCATCGGAGCACTGACAGGGAGTTACGAGCAGTACTTC. The full variable domain, in which reference TRBV28 and TRBJ2-7 provide the parts outside the CDR3, is DVKVTQSSRYLVKRTGEKVFLECVQDMDHENMFWYRQDPGLGLRLIYFSYDVKMKEKGDIPEGYSVSREKKERFSLILESASTNQTSMYLCASIGALTGSYEQYFGPGTRLTVT.

The rearrangement links TRBV7-9 to TRBJ1-2; possibly TRBD1 for D (5 bases). Trimming left V 3 bases short and J 0 bases short, with 11 bases between. In germline, CDR1 is SEHNR, CDR2 FQNEAQ (reference sequence). This CDR3 spans 15 amino acids. The CDR3 sequence is CASSFGRGSNYGYTF. The CDR3 DNA follows: TGTGCCAGCAGCTTTGGGAGGGGTTCTAACTATGGCTACACCTTC.

This clonotype was recorded at least ten times. This CDR3 reads CSAQFLLGVYEQYF. In nucleotides, the CDR3 is TGCAGTGCTCAGTTCCTCCTAGGGGTCTACGAGCAGTACTTC. The chain uses TRBV20-1 and TRBJ2-7, with D tentatively TRBD1 (5 bases). V lost 5 bases, J lost 3 bases, and 17 bases lay in between. CDR1 is DFQATT and CDR2 is SNEGSKA in the germline V gene (reference sequence). CDR3 size: 14 residues.

This clonotype was recorded at least ten times. The chain is built from TRBV6-2 or TRBV6-3 and TRBJ1-4; D not certain. This CDR3 spans 14 amino acids. Germline V gene lookup returns CDR1 MNHEY and CDR2 SVGEGT. The V gene lost 4 bases and the J gene lost 8 bases, with 14 bases spanning the gap. The CDR3 protein is CASSLERGSEKLFF. In DNA form, the CDR3 reads TGTGCCAGCAGTTTAGAGCGGGGATCGGAAAAACTGTTTTTT.

This clonotype was picked up many times. The rearrangement joins TRBV11-2 to TRBJ1-1; D gene uncertain. The V and J ends lost 4 bases and 6 bases respectively, with 18 bases between them. From germline, CDR1 is SGHAT and CDR2 FQNNGV. This CDR3 spans 15 amino acids. The CDR3 region has the DNA TGTGCCAGCAGCTCTTTCCCAGGCGTGGGCGCTGAAGCTTTCTTT. Protein product: CASSSFPGVGAEAFF.

This clonotype was detected once. The gene calls are TRBV28 and TRBJ2-1; 10 bases fit TRBD2. The CDR3 covers 16 residues. With V trimmed by 1 base and J by 2 bases, 2 bases remained unmatched. The germline V gene encodes CDR1 MDHEN and CDR2 SYDVKM. CDR3 sequence: CASSLFLAGAYNEQFF. The CDR3 DNA sequence: TGTGCCAGCAGTTTATTTCTAGCGGGAGCCTACAATGAGCAGTTCTTC. The full variable domain, rest sourced from reference TRBV28 and TRBJ2-1, is DVKVTQSSRYLVKRTGEKVFLECVQDMDHENMFWYRQDPGLGLRLIYFSYDVKMKEKGDIPEGYSVSREKKERFSLILESASTNQTSMYLCASSLFLAGAYNEQFFGPGTRLTVL.

This clonotype occurred many times. The chain carries TRBV30 and TRBJ2-4, with D hard to call. V was trimmed by 3 bases and J by 0 bases, leaving 9 bases between them. This CDR3 spans 14 amino acids. Germline V lookup: CDR1 GTSNPN, CDR2 SVGIG (reference sequence). The DNA of the CDR3 is TGTGCCTGGAGAATGGGCTTAGCCAAAAACATTCAGTACTTC. Encoded protein: CAWRMGLAKNIQYF.

This clonotype has a count of ten or more. The genes are TRBV19 and TRBJ1-1; possibly TRBD1 for D (6 bases). V lost 2 bases, J lost 5 bases, and 9 bases lay in between. CDR3 length equals 13 residues. Per the germline V gene, CDR1 is LNHDA and CDR2 is SQIVND (reference sequence). The DNA of the CDR3 is TGTGCCAGTAGTATAAGGGGGGAGACTGAAGCTTTCTTT. It translates to CASSIRGETEAFF.

This clonotype was counted only a few times. This sequence joins TRBV5-1 and TRBJ2-5; unclear D gene. Germline-derived CDR1 and CDR2 are SGHRS and YFSETQ. The CDR3 extends over 11 amino acids. V lost 4 bases and J lost 5, with 6 bases in between. The CDR3 protein is CASSGRETQYF. The DNA for the CDR3 is TGCGCCAGCAGCGGTAGGGAGACCCAGTACTTC.

The table lists this clonotype with many counts. V is TRBV2 and J is TRBJ2-5; TRBD2 matches at 15 bases. This CDR3 is built from 15 residues. With V trimmed by 8 bases and J by 4 bases, 5 bases remained unmatched. CDR1 and CDR2 (germline): SNHLY, FYNNEI. In nucleotides, the CDR3 is TGTGCCAGCGGACTAGCGGGAGGGCCCCCAGAGACCCAGTACTTC. Translated, it gives CASGLAGGPPETQYF. The complete variable domain, with remaining parts taken from reference TRBV2 and TRBJ2-5, reads EPEVTQTPSHQVTQMGQEVILRCVPISNHLYFYWYRQILGQKVEFLVSFYNNEISEKSEIFDDQFSVERPDGSNFTLKIRSTKLEDSAMYFCASGLAGGPPETQYFGPGTRLLVL.

There are a few counts of this clonotype. CDR3 amino acids: CASSQAGTPPYEQYF. CDR3 DNA sequence: TGCGCCAGCAGCCAGGCCGGGACACCCCCTTACGAGCAGTACTTC. This chain joins TRBV4-1 and TRBJ2-7; a weak D match, TRBD1 (6 bases). The V end lost 3 bases, the J end lost 4 bases, and 16 bases lay between the germline ends. Germline CDR1 and CDR2: MGHRA and YSYEKL. This CDR3 has 15 residues.